The clone carrying this T cell receptor beta chain was observed a single time. Its antigen is undetermined. Other DNA sequences in the same sample also yield this CDR3. This specimen belongs to a study of cytomegalovirus exposure and HLA in healthy donors. Regarding the study as a whole: Analysis performed later showed TCR beta chains linked to HLA being more clonally expanded than equally common others.

The PCR had 60 Vbeta and 13 Jbeta primers. Libraries were prepared by immunoSEQ multiplex PCR; TCRdb keeps only in-frame clonotypes and omits some of them. Found here are nearly 110,000 clones, over 55% of them singletons; the top ten hold 2.5% to 3.5%. The germline V gene has CDR1 SGHNT and CDR2 YYREEE (reference sequence). V dropped 4 bases and J dropped 1 base, with 9 bases sitting between them. The CDR3 runs to 14 residues. This receptor was taken from a female donor in good health and CMV-seronegative. The sequenced sample consisted of PBMCs. This chain joins TRBV5-4 and TRBJ2-1; the D gene is possibly TRBD1 (5 bases). The CDR3 reads CASSVTVSYNEQFF. For the CDR3, the DNA is TGTGCCAGCAGCGTGACAGTTTCCTACAATGAGCAGTTCTTC. Full variable domain (remainder filled in from reference TRBV5-4 and TRBJ2-1): ETGVTQSPTHLIKTRGQQVTLRCSSQSGHNTVSWYQQALGQGPQFIFQYYREEENGRGNFPPRFSGLQFPNYSSELNVNALELDDSALYLCASSVTVSYNEQFFGPGTRLTVL.